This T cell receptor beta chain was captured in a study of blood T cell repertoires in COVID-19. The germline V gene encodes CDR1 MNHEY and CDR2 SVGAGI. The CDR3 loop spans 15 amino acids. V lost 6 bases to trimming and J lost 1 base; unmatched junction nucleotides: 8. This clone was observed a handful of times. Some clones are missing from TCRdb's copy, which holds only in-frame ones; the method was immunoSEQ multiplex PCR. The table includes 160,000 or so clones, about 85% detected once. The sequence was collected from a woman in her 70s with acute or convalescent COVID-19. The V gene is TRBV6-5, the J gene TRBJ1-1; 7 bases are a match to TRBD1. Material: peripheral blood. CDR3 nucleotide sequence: TGTGCCAGCAGAAACCCGGGACAGTCGAACACTGAAGCTTTCTTT. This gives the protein CASRNPGQSNTEAFF.